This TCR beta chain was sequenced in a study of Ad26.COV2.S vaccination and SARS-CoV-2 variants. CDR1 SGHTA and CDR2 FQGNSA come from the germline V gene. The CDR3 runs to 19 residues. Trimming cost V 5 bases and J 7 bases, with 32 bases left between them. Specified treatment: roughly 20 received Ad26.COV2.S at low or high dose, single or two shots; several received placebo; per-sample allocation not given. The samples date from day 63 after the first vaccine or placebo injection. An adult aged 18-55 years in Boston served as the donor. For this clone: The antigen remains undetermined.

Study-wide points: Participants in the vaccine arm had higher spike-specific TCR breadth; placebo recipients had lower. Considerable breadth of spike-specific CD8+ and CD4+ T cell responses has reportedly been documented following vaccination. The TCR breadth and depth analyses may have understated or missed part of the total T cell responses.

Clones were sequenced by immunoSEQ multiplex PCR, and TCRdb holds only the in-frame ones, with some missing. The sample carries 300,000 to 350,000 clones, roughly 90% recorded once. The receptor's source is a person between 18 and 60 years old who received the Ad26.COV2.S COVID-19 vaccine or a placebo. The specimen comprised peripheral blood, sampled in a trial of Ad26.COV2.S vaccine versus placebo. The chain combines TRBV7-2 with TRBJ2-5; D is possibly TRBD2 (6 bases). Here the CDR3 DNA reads TGTGCCAGCAGCCCCCTAGCTGAGGGGCCAAGGATCGGGGGAAGGACCCAGTACTTC. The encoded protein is CASSPLAEGPRIGGRTQYF.